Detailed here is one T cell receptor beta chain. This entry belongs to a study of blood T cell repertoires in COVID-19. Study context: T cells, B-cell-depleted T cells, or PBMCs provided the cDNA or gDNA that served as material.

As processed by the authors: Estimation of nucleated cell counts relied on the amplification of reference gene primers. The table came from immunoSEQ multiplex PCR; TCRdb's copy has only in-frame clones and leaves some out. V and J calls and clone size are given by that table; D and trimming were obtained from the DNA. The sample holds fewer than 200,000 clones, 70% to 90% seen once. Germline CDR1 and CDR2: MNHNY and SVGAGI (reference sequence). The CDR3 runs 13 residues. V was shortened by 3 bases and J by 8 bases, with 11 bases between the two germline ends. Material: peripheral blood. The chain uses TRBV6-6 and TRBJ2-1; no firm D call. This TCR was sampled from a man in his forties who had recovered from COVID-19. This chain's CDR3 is CASSYVGHDEQFF. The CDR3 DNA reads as TGTGCCAGCAGTTATGTGGGCCACGATGAGCAGTTCTTC.